The rows below give T cell receptor beta chains drawn from one sample of a study of cytomegalovirus exposure and HLA in healthy donors. The repertoire was sequenced with immunoSEQ multiplex PCR; TCRdb's copy has only in-frame clones and lacks some. Of approximately 100,000 clones in the sample, about 88% were seen once. Sequences were obtained from PBMCs. The receptors stem from a woman under 30 in good health and CMV-seronegative. Both conserved end residues are part of each CDR3. Fields, in order: V gene, J gene, clone size, D gene, CDR3 protein, CDR3 DNA. D genes are given only for firm matches. Size is omitted from some rows. Given values are once, few, many or a class for expanded clones.

V gene: TRBV30; J gene: TRBJ1-1; clone size: .; D gene: .; CDR3 protein: CAWSVMGRTEAFF; CDR3 DNA: TGTGCCTGGAGTGTAATGGGGCGCACTGAAGCTTTCTTT
V gene: TRBV9; J gene: TRBJ2-3; clone size: once; D gene: TRBD2; CDR3 protein: CASSVQIAGGSTDTQYF; CDR3 DNA: TGTGCCAGCAGCGTCCAAATAGCGGGGGGGAGCACAGATACGCAGTATTTT
V gene: TRBV19; J gene: TRBJ2-7; clone size: .; D gene: TRBD1; CDR3 protein: CASSQSGTGTYEQYF; CDR3 DNA: TGTGCCAGTAGTCAATCCGGGACAGGTACCTACGAGCAGTACTTC
V gene: TRBV28; J gene: TRBJ1-2; clone size: .; D gene: .; CDR3 protein: CASSLKPDGYGYTF; CDR3 DNA: TGTGCCAGCAGTTTAAAGCCCGACGGGTATGGCTACACCTTC
V gene: TRBV13; J gene: TRBJ2-7; clone size: .; D gene: .; CDR3 protein: CASSSSGQPRRYEQYF; CDR3 DNA: TGTGCCAGCAGCTCGTCAGGACAGCCTCGCAGGTACGAGCAGTACTTC
V gene: TRBV7-2; J gene: TRBJ2-1; clone size: .; D gene: .; CDR3 protein: CASSLRDNEQFF; CDR3 DNA: TGTGCCAGCAGCTTACGGGACAATGAGCAGTTCTTC
V gene: TRBV19; J gene: TRBJ1-2; clone size: .; D gene: TRBD1; CDR3 protein: CASSIGTGDYGYTF; CDR3 DNA: TGTGCCAGTAGTATAGGGACAGGGGACTATGGCTACACCTTC
V gene: TRBV7-9; J gene: TRBJ2-5; clone size: .; D gene: TRBD1; CDR3 protein: CASSYPRDSQETQYF; CDR3 DNA: TGTGCCAGCAGCTACCCCCGGGACAGTCAAGAGACCCAGTACTTC
V gene: TRBV5-1; J gene: TRBJ1-4; clone size: .; D gene: .; CDR3 protein: CASSGGATNEKLFF; CDR3 DNA: TGCGCCAGCAGCGGCGGGGCAACTAATGAAAAACTGTTTTTT
V gene: TRBV9; J gene: TRBJ1-2; clone size: .; D gene: .; CDR3 protein: CASSVSPADSTRDGYTF; CDR3 DNA: TGTGCCAGCAGCGTTTCCCCTGCTGACAGCACCAGGGATGGCTACACCTTC
V gene: TRBV4-2; J gene: TRBJ2-3; clone size: .; D gene: TRBD2; CDR3 protein: CASSQEGGASEYITDTQYF; CDR3 DNA: TGTGCCAGCAGCCAAGAGGGAGGGGCTTCCGAGTACATCACAGATACGCAGTATTTT
V gene: TRBV11-2; J gene: TRBJ2-7; clone size: .; D gene: TRBD2; CDR3 protein: CASSLHLADDVEQYF; CDR3 DNA: TGTGCCAGCAGCTTGCATCTAGCGGACGATGTCGAGCAGTACTTC
V gene: TRBV5-6; J gene: TRBJ2-1; clone size: .; D gene: TRBD1; CDR3 protein: CASSSIDRGLYNEQFF; CDR3 DNA: TGTGCCAGCAGCTCGATTGACAGGGGGCTGTACAATGAGCAGTTCTTC
V gene: TRBV7-8; J gene: TRBJ2-7; clone size: .; D gene: TRBD1; CDR3 protein: CASSPGTGVSLRSYEQYF; CDR3 DNA: TGTGCCAGCAGCCCCGGGACAGGGGTCTCCTTGAGGTCCTACGAGCAGTACTTC
V gene: TRBV4-1; J gene: TRBJ1-2; clone size: .; D gene: .; CDR3 protein: CASSQGGGPYGYTF; CDR3 DNA: TGCGCCAGCAGCCAAGGGGGCGGTCCCTATGGCTACACCTTC
V gene: TRBV29-1; J gene: TRBJ1-5; clone size: .; D gene: .; CDR3 protein: CSVVLGLGGNQPQHF; CDR3 DNA: TGCAGCGTTGTCTTGGGCTTAGGGGGAAATCAGCCCCAGCATTTT
V gene: TRBV28; J gene: TRBJ2-3; clone size: .; D gene: TRBD1; CDR3 protein: CATITGGWADTQYF; CDR3 DNA: TGTGCCACTATAACAGGGGGTTGGGCAGATACGCAGTATTTT
V gene: TRBV7-3; J gene: TRBJ1-2; clone size: .; D gene: .; CDR3 protein: CASSFDQGSRYTF; CDR3 DNA: TGTGCCAGCAGCTTCGATCAGGGAAGTCGATACACCTTC
V gene: TRBV5-5; J gene: TRBJ1-2; clone size: .; D gene: .; CDR3 protein: CASSSTVGYGYTF; CDR3 DNA: TGTGCCAGCAGCTCCACAGTGGGCTATGGCTACACCTTC
V gene: TRBV19; J gene: TRBJ2-7; clone size: .; D gene: TRBD1; CDR3 protein: CASSTGGLDEQYF; CDR3 DNA: TGTGCCAGTAGTACAGGGGGCCTTGACGAGCAGTACTTC
V gene: TRBV28; J gene: TRBJ1-2; clone size: .; D gene: .; CDR3 protein: CASSRQETYGYTF; CDR3 DNA: TGTGCCAGCAGTCGACAGGAAACCTATGGCTACACCTTC
V gene: TRBV29-1; J gene: TRBJ2-5; clone size: .; D gene: .; CDR3 protein: CSVEAPETQYF; CDR3 DNA: TGCAGCGTTGAGGCCCCAGAGACCCAGTACTTC
V gene: TRBV5-8; J gene: TRBJ2-3; clone size: .; D gene: .; CDR3 protein: CASSLGLTTDTQYF; CDR3 DNA: TGTGCCAGCAGCTTGGGACTAACGACAGATACGCAGTATTTT
V gene: TRBV6-5; J gene: TRBJ2-4; clone size: few; D gene: TRBD1; CDR3 protein: CASSARDSVIQYF; CDR3 DNA: TGTGCCAGCAGTGCCCGGGACAGCGTCATTCAGTACTTC
V gene: TRBV2; J gene: TRBJ1-2; clone size: .; D gene: .; CDR3 protein: CASTRQTEGYTF; CDR3 DNA: TGTGCCAGCACCAGACAGACGGAAGGCTACACCTTC
V gene: TRBV7-2; J gene: TRBJ2-6; clone size: .; D gene: .; CDR3 protein: CASSPLGGRVSGANVLTF; CDR3 DNA: TGTGCCAGCAGCCCCCTAGGGGGGAGGGTCTCTGGGGCCAACGTCCTGACTTTC
V gene: TRBV2; J gene: TRBJ2-4; clone size: .; D gene: .; CDR3 protein: CASSPETGVTKNIQYF; CDR3 DNA: TGTGCCAGCAGTCCAGAGACAGGCGTGACCAAAAACATTCAGTACTTC
V gene: TRBV29-1; J gene: TRBJ1-2; clone size: .; D gene: TRBD1; CDR3 protein: CSVEDHRQGPGNYGYTF; CDR3 DNA: TGCAGCGTTGAAGATCACCGACAGGGGCCGGGCAACTATGGCTACACCTTC
V gene: TRBV5-1; J gene: TRBJ2-7; clone size: once; D gene: .; CDR3 protein: CASSLHGNLYEQYF; CDR3 DNA: TGCGCCAGCAGCTTGCACGGGAATCTCTACGAGCAGTACTTC
V gene: TRBV5-3; J gene: TRBJ1-2; clone size: .; D gene: TRBD1; CDR3 protein: CASCAGTGATVGDGYTF; CDR3 DNA: TGTGCCTCCTGCGCCGGGACAGGCGCCACCGTAGGTGATGGCTACACCTTC
V gene: TRBV13; J gene: TRBJ1-2; clone size: .; D gene: TRBD1; CDR3 protein: CASSQDRGPYGYTF; CDR3 DNA: TGTGCCAGCAGCCAGGACAGGGGCCCCTATGGCTACACCTTC
V gene: TRBV25-1; J gene: TRBJ1-2; clone size: .; D gene: .; CDR3 protein: CASSAPLPQGEYGYTF; CDR3 DNA: TGTGCCAGCAGTGCTCCTCTCCCACAGGGAGAATATGGCTACACCTTC
V gene: TRBV2; J gene: TRBJ2-7; clone size: .; D gene: .; CDR3 protein: CASSRLAGGYEQYF; CDR3 DNA: TGTGCCAGCAGTAGACTAGCAGGGGGCTACGAGCAGTATTTC
V gene: TRBV30; J gene: TRBJ1-3; clone size: .; D gene: .; CDR3 protein: CASNGIPSRNTIYF; CDR3 DNA: TGTGCCTCAAACGGGATACCGAGCCGAAACACCATATATTTT
V gene: TRBV9; J gene: TRBJ1-3; clone size: .; D gene: .; CDR3 protein: CASSAPRGSGRNGNTIYF; CDR3 DNA: TGTGCCAGCAGCGCCCCTCGGGGGTCAGGCAGGAATGGAAACACCATATATTTT
V gene: TRBV28; J gene: TRBJ2-3; clone size: .; D gene: .; CDR3 protein: CASGGSTDTQYF; CDR3 DNA: TGTGCCAGCGGCGGGAGCACAGATACGCAGTATTTT
V gene: TRBV14; J gene: TRBJ1-3; clone size: .; D gene: .; CDR3 protein: CASSEQGIGTIYF; CDR3 DNA: TGTGCCAGCAGTGAACAGGGAATCGGCACCATATATTTT
V gene: TRBV6-5; J gene: TRBJ2-2; clone size: .; D gene: TRBD1; CDR3 protein: CATQQGANTGELFF; CDR3 DNA: TGTGCCACTCAACAGGGGGCGAACACCGGGGAGCTGTTTTTT
V gene: TRBV5-6; J gene: TRBJ2-5; clone size: .; D gene: .; CDR3 protein: CASSFPSETGPQETQYF; CDR3 DNA: TGTGCCAGCAGCTTCCCATCAGAGACAGGTCCCCAAGAGACCCAGTACTTC
V gene: TRBV25-1; J gene: TRBJ1-1; clone size: .; D gene: .; CDR3 protein: CASSELGVNQGSTEAFF; CDR3 DNA: TGTGCCAGCAGTGAATTAGGAGTGAACCAGGGGAGCACTGAAGCTTTCTTT
V gene: TRBV18; J gene: TRBJ2-1; clone size: .; D gene: .; CDR3 protein: CASSPPNTRLSSYNEQFF; CDR3 DNA: TGTGCCAGCTCACCACCGAATACGAGACTGAGCTCCTACAATGAGCAGTTCTTC
V gene: TRBV7-6; J gene: TRBJ1-1; clone size: .; D gene: .; CDR3 protein: CASSSQVNTEAFF; CDR3 DNA: TGTGCCAGCAGCTCCCAGGTGAACACTGAAGCTTTCTTT
V gene: TRBV4-1; J gene: TRBJ2-6; clone size: .; D gene: .; CDR3 protein: CASSQEDYSGANVLTF; CDR3 DNA: TGCGCCAGCAGCCAAGAGGACTACTCTGGGGCCAACGTCCTGACTTTC
V gene: TRBV10-3; J gene: TRBJ1-5; clone size: .; D gene: .; CDR3 protein: CAISESVGENQPQHF; CDR3 DNA: TGTGCCATCAGTGAATCCGTGGGAGAGAATCAGCCCCAGCATTTT
V gene: TRBV27; J gene: TRBJ2-7; clone size: few; D gene: .; CDR3 protein: CASSLREGQGTRYEQYF; CDR3 DNA: TGTGCCAGCAGTTTAAGGGAAGGGCAGGGGACGAGATACGAGCAGTACTTC
V gene: TRBV6-1; J gene: TRBJ1-3; clone size: .; D gene: .; CDR3 protein: CASTLGLTEGTIYF; CDR3 DNA: TGTGCCAGCACCCTCGGTCTTACAGAAGGCACCATATATTTT
V gene: TRBV7-8; J gene: TRBJ2-3; clone size: .; D gene: TRBD2; CDR3 protein: CASSLFPEAGGPTDTQYF; CDR3 DNA: TGTGCCAGCAGCTTATTCCCGGAAGCGGGAGGGCCGACAGATACGCAGTATTTT
V gene: TRBV9; J gene: TRBJ2-1; clone size: .; D gene: .; CDR3 protein: CASSRGGRDEQFF; CDR3 DNA: TGTGCCAGCAGTAGGGGGGGGCGGGATGAGCAGTTCTTC
V gene: TRBV7-2; J gene: TRBJ2-7; clone size: .; D gene: .; CDR3 protein: CASSLVRGARGYEQYF; CDR3 DNA: TGTGCCAGCAGCTTAGTTCGGGGGGCGAGGGGATACGAGCAGTACTTC
V gene: TRBV28; J gene: TRBJ1-5; clone size: .; D gene: TRBD1; CDR3 protein: CASSPPGGGTQHF; CDR3 DNA: TGTGCCAGCAGTCCGCCAGGGGGCGGTACCCAGCATTTT